This T cell receptor beta chain was recovered during a study of blood T cell repertoires in COVID-19. Study-level background: Nucleic acid was either cDNA or gDNA, and it came from T cells, B-cell-depleted T cells, or PBMCs.

Seattle's cohort entered during active infection and was followed longitudinally. Using immunoSEQ multiplex PCR, the repertoire was profiled, and TCRdb retains in-frame clones only, with some absent. The sample yields around 260,000 clones, 80% to 85% seen once. The CDR3 runs 15 residues. V lost 1 base, J lost 2 bases, and 10 bases lay in between. Germline CDR1 SGHTA, CDR2 FQGNSA. Sequencing used peripheral blood. The TCR was taken from a person aged 65 to 85 with COVID-19, enrolled during active disease. The chain couples TRBV7-2 to TRBJ2-3; TRBD1 might be the D (6 bases). In nucleotides, the CDR3 is TGTGCCAGCAGCTTAGTTACAGGGACCACAGATACGCAGTATTTT. Its translation: CASSLVTGTTDTQYF.